Shown below are 18 T cell receptor beta chains from a single sample sequenced in a study of blood T cells in healthy people across ages. A second PCR, run for roughly 7 to 12 cycles, used a sample-barcoded 5' primer plus a J-beta primer mix. Via MiXCR, TCRdb re-called the 5' RACE reads, giving one row per CDR3 protein. This sample has 1.8 million or so distinct CDR3 sequences, with about two fifths found just once. The sample taken for sequencing was blood. The receptors originated from a human donor in good health.

The J gene is TRBJ1-5, the V gene TRBV6-6; D uncertain. Germline lookup yields CDR1 MNHNY and CDR2 SVGAGI (reference sequence). The ends were cut back, 4 bases at V and 0 bases at J, with 10 bases in the middle. CDR3 length equals 15 residues. As DNA, the CDR3 is TGTGCCAGCAGTTTTGGCATCAATAGCAATCAGCCCCAGCATTTT. Translated, it gives CASSFGINSNQPQHF.

This clonotype was seen more than once but under ten times. The chain carries TRBV29-1 and TRBJ1-2, with D unclear. CDR1 is SQVTM, CDR2 ANQGSEA, per germline. The V and J ends lost 0 bases and 4 bases respectively, with 12 bases between them. The CDR3 consists of 14 residues. Here the CDR3 reads CSVEDPTAIYGYTF. In DNA, the CDR3 is TGCAGCGTTGAAGACCCGACGGCGATCTATGGCTACACCTTC.

The chain joins TRBV28 to TRBJ2-7; 12 nucleotides line up with TRBD2. This CDR3 contains 14 residues. Trimming took 5 bases from V and 7 from J; bases not matched to a gene: 6. Per the germline V gene, CDR1 is MDHEN and CDR2 is SYDVKM. The chain's CDR3 is CASSHTSGGREQYF. CDR3 DNA sequence: TGTGCCAGCAGTCATACTAGCGGGGGGAGAGAGCAGTACTTC.

This clonotype showed up many times. J is TRBJ1-2 and V is TRBV7-2; 9 nucleotides match TRBD1. CDR1 is SGHTA, CDR2 FQGNSA, per germline. The CDR3 contains 13 residues. Trimming removed 5 bases from V and 8 bases from J; junction bases left unmatched: 6. CDR3 DNA sequence: TGTGCCAGCAGCCCTGGACAGGGGCGCGGCTACACCTTC. Amino acid sequence: CASSPGQGRGYTF.

As for this clonotype: Compared with germline, one end of the junction differs, possibly owing to a read error. This chain uses TRBV2 with TRBJ2-6, with a tentative D call TRBD1 (5 bases). Germline-derived CDR1 and CDR2 are SNHLY and FYNNEI. CDR3 size: 14 residues. The CDR3 DNA sequence: TGTGCCAGCACGGACAACTCTGGGGCCAGCGTCCTGACTTTC. Encoded protein: CASTDNSGASVLTF.

This clonotype appeared a single time. The V and J genes are TRBV5-1 and TRBJ1-1; 9 bases fit TRBD1. V was clipped by 6 bases and J by 3 bases; unmatched bases: 9. This CDR3 region has 15 residues. The germline V gene has CDR1 SGHRS and CDR2 YFSETQ. The DNA for the CDR3 is TGCGCCAGCACGGACAGGGGTGTTCAGGACACTGAAGCTTTCTTT. It codes for CASTDRGVQDTEAFF.

This chain joins TRBV20-1 and TRBJ2-2; D is ambiguous. Trimming left V 3 bases short and J 0 bases short, with 8 bases between. CDR3 length: 14 residues. Germline CDR1 and CDR2: DFQATT and SNEGSKA (reference sequence). This CDR3 is CSASRHPNTGELFF. CDR3 DNA sequence: TGCAGTGCTAGTCGGCATCCGAACACCGGGGAGCTGTTTTTT.

This clonotype was observed a few times. The V call is TRBV24-1, the J call TRBJ2-5; TRBD2 is a possible D gene (6 bases). The V end lost 7 bases, the J end lost 5 bases, and 19 bases lay between the germline ends. Germline V lookup: CDR1 KGHDR, CDR2 SFDVKD. There are 15 residues in the CDR3. The CDR3 nucleotides read TGTGCCACCAGACGCTACATCTCCGCGGGGGAGACCCAGTACTTC. It encodes CATRRYISAGETQYF.

Only a few counts were recorded for this clonotype. V and J are TRBV20-1 and TRBJ2-4; D unresolved. V lost 2 bases and J lost 13, with 21 bases in between. From germline, CDR1 is DFQATT and CDR2 SNEGSKA (reference sequence). There are 14 residues in the CDR3. The CDR3 region has the DNA TGCAGTGCTAGATTGGCAGAGAACCCCAATGAGCAGTACTTC. Translating it yields CSARLAENPNEQYF.

This clonotype has just a few counts. The rearrangement links TRBV7-2 to TRBJ2-4; D is perhaps TRBD1 (6 bases). The J call is doubtful: the DNA matches TRBJ2-7 better. The CDR3 length is 14 residues. The germline V gene has CDR1 SGHTA and CDR2 FQGNSA. DNA for the CDR3: TGTGCCAGCAGCCCTTTAGGGACAATCTACGAGCAGTACTTC. Amino acid sequence: CASSPLGTIYEQYF.

The genes are TRBV20-1 and TRBJ1-4; 10 bases agree with TRBD1. CDR3 length equals 17 residues. The V gene end was trimmed by 4 bases and the J gene end by 3 bases; junction bases not matched to a gene: 11. Germline CDR1 and CDR2: DFQATT and SNEGSKA (reference sequence). CDR3 sequence (DNA): TGCAGTGCTACCCGGGACAGGGGAGGTGTGGCTAATGAAAAACTGTTTTTT. It is translated as CSATRDRGGVANEKLFF.

CDR3 DNA sequence: TGTGCCAGCAGTGCACACAGGGGTCGGGACGAGCAGTACTTC. Encoded protein: CASSAHRGRDEQYF. The chain carries TRBV28 and TRBJ2-5; 7 bases fit TRBD1. The DNA end is more similar to TRBJ2-7, so the J call may be wrong. CDR3 length: 14 amino acids. Germline assignment: CDR1 MDHEN and CDR2 SYDVKM.

J is TRBJ2-7 and V is TRBV6-5; D unresolved. Trimming took off 0 bases at V and 0 bases at J, with 9 bases between the two ends. CDR1 MNHEY and CDR2 SVGAGI come from the germline V gene. CDR3 length equals 15 residues. The CDR3 DNA is TGTGCCAGCAGTTACTCCCTTCTAAGCTCCTACGAGCAGTACTTC. Its protein product is CASSYSLLSSYEQYF.

This clonotype was counted only a few times. This rearrangement joins TRBV6-1 to TRBJ2-6, with D hard to call. Deletions cut 4 bases from V and 0 bases from J, with 13 bases between. CDR3 length: 17 residues. Germline V CDR1 and CDR2: MNHNS, SASEGT. This CDR3 reads CASSAFLDGSGANVLTF. CDR3 bases: TGTGCCAGCAGTGCTTTCCTGGACGGCTCTGGGGCCAACGTCCTGACTTTC.

This clonotype came up a few times. The rearrangement joins TRBV5-1 to TRBJ2-1; possibly TRBD2 for D (5 bases). Trimming shortened V by 4 bases and J by 4 bases, and 12 bases separated the two germline ends. The CDR3 contains 14 residues. Germline values: CDR1 SGHRS, CDR2 YFSETQ. The CDR3 loop reads CASSVLDPYNEQFF. DNA of the CDR3: TGCGCCAGCAGCGTACTAGACCCTTACAATGAGCAGTTCTTC.

The J gene is TRBJ2-5, the V gene TRBV9, with D perhaps matching TRBD2 (6 bases). The CDR3 runs to 14 residues. V lost 3 bases and J 2 bases, leaving 11 bases between the germline ends. Germline CDR1 is SGDLS and CDR2 is YYNGEE. The CDR3 loop reads CASSAYAGQETQYF. DNA for the CDR3: TGTGCCAGCAGCGCCTATGCGGGACAAGAGACCCAGTACTTC.

V usage is TRBV27 and J usage is TRBJ2-1; D not resolved. This CDR3 region has 13 residues. Germline-derived CDR1 and CDR2 are MNHEY and SMNVEV (reference sequence). Trimming left V 3 bases short and J 9 bases short, with 12 bases between. CDR3 residues: CASSFSGIAEQFF. The CDR3 DNA is TGTGCCAGCAGTTTTTCGGGCATCGCTGAGCAGTTCTTC.

The V gene is TRBV20-1, the J gene TRBJ1-1; 10 bases are a match to TRBD1. Germline V gene sequence: CDR1 DFQATT, CDR2 SNEGSKA (reference sequence). Trimming at V came to 4 bases and at J to 1 base, leaving 18 bases not matched to a gene. This CDR3 contains 19 residues. The DNA for the CDR3 is TGCAGTGCTAACGCACTCCTCCGACAGGGGGCAGCGGGGAACACTGAAGCTTTCTTT. This gives the protein CSANALLRQGAAGNTEAFF.